The rows below give T cell receptor beta chains drawn from one sample of a study of CD8+ T cells in alopecia areata. Data came from immunoSEQ multiplex PCR; TCRdb stores just in-frame clones and leaves some out. The repertoire holds approximately 43,000 clones, with approximately 65% as singletons. Sequencing used CD8+ T cells sorted from blood, obtained at week 4, from a patient treated with tofacitinib. Receptors were obtained from a human donor with alopecia areata. The CDR3 runs from the conserved cysteine through the conserved F or W. A D gene is named only where the DNA matches it firmly. Not all rows give a size; the values are once, few, many and, for expanded clones, a class.

j_call clone_size v_call d_call cdr3_nt cdr3_aa
TRBJ2-6 - TRBV4-3 - TGCGCCAGCAGCCACGGTGACAGTTCCTCTGGGGCCAACGTCCTGACTTTC CASSHGDSSSGANVLTF
TRBJ2-2 - TRBV29-1 TRBD2 TGCAGCGTCCTAGCGGGGAGTGGTACCGGGGAGCTGTTTTTT CSVLAGSGTGELFF
TRBJ2-1 - TRBV7-7 TRBD2 TGTGCCAGCAGCGCAAGGGCTAGCGGGGCCAATGAGCAGTTCTTC CASSARASGANEQFF
TRBJ1-5 - TRBV5-6 - TGTGCCAGCAGCGACGGGGTGGGTCAGCCCCAGCATTTT CASSDGVGQPQHF
TRBJ1-4 - TRBV7-2 - TGTGCCAGCAGCTTAGGCCTCCGGGGGAGAGAAAAACTGTTTTTT CASSLGLRGREKLFF
TRBJ1-2 - TRBV29-1 - TGCAGCGTTGAAGATTTTGACAGGAGACTTAACTATGGCTACACCTTC CSVEDFDRRLNYGYTF
TRBJ2-7 few TRBV18 TRBD2 TGTGCCAGCTCATCCGGACTAGATTCTTACGAGCAGTACTTC CASSSGLDSYEQYF
TRBJ2-7 - TRBV30 - TGTGCCTGGAGTACCCCGGGGGAGCAGTACTTC CAWSTPGEQYF
TRBJ2-7 - TRBV29-1 TRBD1 TGCAGCGTTGAAGGGACAGGCTCCGAGCAGTACTTC CSVEGTGSEQYF
TRBJ1-1 - TRBV6-5 - TGTGCCAGCAGCCAACCTACAGGCGAAGCTTTCTTT CASSQPTGEAFF
TRBJ1-1 - TRBV27 - TGTGCCAGCGGGGAATACCTGAACACTGAAGCTTTCTTT CASGEYLNTEAFF
TRBJ2-2 - TRBV5-4 - TGTGCCAGCAGCTTCCCGGGGGATGGCACCGGGGAGCTGTTTTTT CASSFPGDGTGELFF
TRBJ2-1 - TRBV29-1 - TGCAGCGTTGAATCTCCAGACGGAGACTCGTCAAATGAGCAGTTCTTC CSVESPDGDSSNEQFF
TRBJ2-1 - TRBV4-3 TRBD2 TGCGCCAGCAGCCAAGATTCAACTAGCGGGTACAATGAGCAGTTCTTC CASSQDSTSGYNEQFF
TRBJ2-2 - TRBV6-5 - TGTGCCAGCAGTTACTCCGGCAACACCGGGGAGCTGTTTTTT CASSYSGNTGELFF
TRBJ2-1 - TRBV2 - TGTGCCAGCAGTGAATTTTTGGAGGGAGCGAGCAATGAGCAGTTCTTC CASSEFLEGASNEQFF
TRBJ2-1 few TRBV5-8 - TGTGCCAGCAGCTTGGAGGGGCCCGGTTACTACAATGAGCAGTTCTTC CASSLEGPGYYNEQFF
TRBJ2-3 - TRBV25-1 TRBD1 TGTGCCAGCAGTGATACGGGGACAGGGGAATCGGATACGCAGTATTTT CASSDTGTGESDTQYF
TRBJ2-2 - TRBV13 TRBD2 TGTGCCAGCAGCTTAGAAGGACTAGCGGGGGGAATGATCGGGGAGCTGTTTTTT CASSLEGLAGGMIGELFF
TRBJ1-2 - TRBV29-1 - TGCAGCGTTGTCGGAATTCCGCTCGATGGCTACACCTTC CSVVGIPLDGYTF
TRBJ2-1 - TRBV4-3 - TGCGCCAGCAGCCAAGGTGGTCCAGCGATCTTC CASSQGGPAIF
TRBJ1-1 - TRBV29-1 - TGCAGCGTTGGGCTGTGGAATGGGGCTTTCTTT CSVGLWNGAFF